This TCR beta chain emerged from a study of blood T cell repertoires in COVID-19. Looking at the study overall: The study drew acute and convalescent COVID-19 samples from the United States, Italy and Spain.

Libraries were prepared by immunoSEQ multiplex PCR; TCRdb keeps only in-frame clonotypes and omits some of them. The table lists some 180,000 clones, over 80% of them singletons. The V gene lost 0 bases and the J gene lost 2 bases, with 7 bases spanning the gap. The germline CDR1 and CDR2 sequences are MNHEY and SVGAGI. The CDR3 length is 14 residues. Patients at the Seattle site were enrolled during active infection and followed longitudinally. The source is a woman in her forties with COVID-19, enrolled during active disease. The J gene is TRBJ2-5, the V gene TRBV6-5; D is ambiguous. Sequenced material: peripheral blood. The DNA of the CDR3 is TGTGCCAGCAGTTACTCTGCAGGACAAGAGACCCAGTACTTC. As protein: CASSYSAGQETQYF.